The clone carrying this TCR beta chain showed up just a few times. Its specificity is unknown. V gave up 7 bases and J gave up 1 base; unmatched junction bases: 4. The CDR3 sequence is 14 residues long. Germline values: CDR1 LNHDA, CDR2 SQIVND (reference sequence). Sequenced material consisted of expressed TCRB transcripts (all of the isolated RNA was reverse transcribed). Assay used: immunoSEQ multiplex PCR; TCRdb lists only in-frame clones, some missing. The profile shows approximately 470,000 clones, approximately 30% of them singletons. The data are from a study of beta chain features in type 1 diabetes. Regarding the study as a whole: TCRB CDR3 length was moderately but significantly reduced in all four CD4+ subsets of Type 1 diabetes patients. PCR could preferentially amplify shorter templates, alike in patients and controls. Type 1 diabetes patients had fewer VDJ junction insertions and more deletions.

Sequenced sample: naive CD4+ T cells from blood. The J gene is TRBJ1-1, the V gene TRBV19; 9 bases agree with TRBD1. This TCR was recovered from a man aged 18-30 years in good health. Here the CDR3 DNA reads TGTGCCAGTAACCCGGACAGGGGGAACACTGAAGCTTTCTTT. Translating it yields CASNPDRGNTEAFF.